The following is a TCR beta chain sequence with its context. Source study methods: Nucleated cell counts were estimated from reference gene primer amplification. Sequenced by immunoSEQ multiplex PCR; TCRdb stores in-frame clones only, minus some. That table is the source of V, J and clone size, and D and trimming were worked out from the DNA. The sample yields approximately 250,000 clones, roughly 86% seen once. The sample belongs to a study of blood T cell repertoires in COVID-19. On the study more broadly: Samples of COVID-19 (acute and convalescent) were obtained from the United States, Italy and Spain. T cells, B-cell-depleted T cells, or PBMCs provided the cDNA or gDNA that served as material.

The length of the CDR3 is 19 residues. The germline V gene has CDR1 SGHRS and CDR2 YFSETQ. V lost 4 bases to trimming and J lost 0 bases; unmatched junction nucleotides: 13. The V gene is TRBV5-1, the J gene TRBJ2-1; 10 bases are shared with TRBD2. The sequence came from a woman aged 60-70 years who had recovered from COVID-19. Input material: peripheral blood. CDR3 DNA: TGCGCCAGCAGCCCCCGTTCTAGCGGGGGTTCGAGCTCCTACAATGAGCAGTTCTTC. Residues: CASSPRSSGGSSSYNEQFF.